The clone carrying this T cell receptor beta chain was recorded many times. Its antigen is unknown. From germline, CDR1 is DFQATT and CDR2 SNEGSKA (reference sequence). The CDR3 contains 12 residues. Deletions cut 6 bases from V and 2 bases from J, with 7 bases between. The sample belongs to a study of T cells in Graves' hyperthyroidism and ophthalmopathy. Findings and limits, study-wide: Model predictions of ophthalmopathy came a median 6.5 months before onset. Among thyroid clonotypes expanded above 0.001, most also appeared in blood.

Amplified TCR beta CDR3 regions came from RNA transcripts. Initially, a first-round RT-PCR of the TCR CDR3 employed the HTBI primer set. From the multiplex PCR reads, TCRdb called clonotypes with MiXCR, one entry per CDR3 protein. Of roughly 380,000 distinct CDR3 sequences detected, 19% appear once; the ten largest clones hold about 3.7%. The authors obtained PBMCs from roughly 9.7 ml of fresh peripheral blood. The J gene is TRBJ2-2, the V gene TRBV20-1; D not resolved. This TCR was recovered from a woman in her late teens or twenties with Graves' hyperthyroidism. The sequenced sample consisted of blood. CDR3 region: CSARSNTGELFF. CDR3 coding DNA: TGCAGTGCCCGGAGCAACACCGGGGAGCTGTTTTTT.